A selection of T cell receptor beta chains follows, all from one sample in a study of CD4 T cells in relation to SARS-CoV-2 and coronaviruses. The data were produced by immunoSEQ multiplex PCR, yet TCRdb's version contains in-frame clones alone and is incomplete. The sample has about 43,000 clones, roughly 80% seen once. Antigens of these TCRs are unknown. What was sequenced was naive CD4+ T cells from PBMCs, cultured in vitro. All receptors come from an adult with COVID-19. Both conserved end residues are part of each CDR3. A D gene is named only where the DNA matches it firmly. Clone size, where shown, is once, few, many, or a class for clones that have expanded.

V	size	D	J	CDR3	DNA
TRBV2	-	-	TRBJ1-5	CASSERVQSNQPQHF	TGTGCCAGCAGTGAAAGGGTTCAAAGCAATCAGCCCCAGCATTTT
TRBV5-4	-	-	TRBJ2-5	CASSLEPGRQEETQYF	TGTGCCAGCAGCCTTGAGCCGGGACGGCAAGAAGAGACCCAGTACTTC
TRBV6-2/TRBV6-3	-	TRBD2	TRBJ2-5	CASSLGLAGGQETQYF	TGTGCCAGCAGTCTCGGACTAGCGGGAGGGCAAGAGACCCAGTACTTC
TRBV13	-	-	TRBJ1-2	CASSLRNYGYTF	TGTGCCAGCAGCTTACGTAACTATGGCTACACCTTC
TRBV5-4	-	TRBD1	TRBJ2-7	CASTRGGAGGVSEQYF	TGTGCCAGCACAAGAGGAGGGGCAGGGGGCGTCTCCGAGCAGTACTTC
TRBV5-6	-	-	TRBJ2-2	CASSLGQSGLELFF	TGTGCCAGCAGCTTGGGACAGTCGGGGTTGGAGCTGTTTTTT
TRBV28	-	TRBD1	TRBJ1-5	CASNQQGIYQPQHF	TGTGCCAGCAATCAACAGGGGATATATCAGCCCCAGCATTTT
TRBV7-9	-	TRBD2	TRBJ2-1	CASSGGSSGIDEQFF	TGTGCCAGCAGCGGAGGGTCTAGCGGGATCGATGAGCAGTTCTTC
TRBV10-1	-	TRBD2	TRBJ2-7	CASSESISGRLGQYF	TGCGCCAGCAGTGAGTCGATTAGCGGGAGGCTAGGGCAGTACTTC
TRBV7-9	once	-	TRBJ2-2	CASSFGTGELFF	TGTGCCAGCAGCTTTGGCACCGGGGAGCTGTTTTTT
TRBV6-5	-	-	TRBJ2-3	CASHLGDTQYF	TGTGCCAGTCATCTGGGGGATACGCAGTATTTT
TRBV2	-	-	TRBJ2-3	CATTGPDTQYF	TGTGCCACGACAGGTCCGGATACGCAGTATTTT
TRBV7-9	few	-	TRBJ2-7	CASSRTESYEQYF	TGTGCCAGCAGCCGGACAGAAAGCTACGAGCAGTACTTC
TRBV3-1/TRBV3-2	-	-	TRBJ2-7	CASSQALREQYF	TGTGCCAGCAGCCAGGCTCTCCGCGAGCAGTACTTC
TRBV6-4	few	-	TRBJ2-1	CASSDSDNNEQFF	TGTGCCAGCAGTGACTCGGACAACAATGAGCAGTTCTTC
TRBV28	-	-	TRBJ1-5	CASSFKGNSNQPQHF	TGTGCCAGCAGTTTTAAGGGGAATAGCAATCAGCCCCAGCATTTT
TRBV5-8	-	-	TRBJ2-7	CASSPGRSYEQYF	TGTGCCAGCAGCCCCGGGCGGAGTTACGAGCAGTACTTC
TRBV6-2/TRBV6-3	-	TRBD2	TRBJ2-1	CASSFPPRGRGNNEQFF	TGTGCCAGCAGTTTCCCGCCCCGCGGGAGGGGAAACAATGAGCAGTTCTTC
TRBV5-4	-	TRBD2	TRBJ2-1	CASSAGTSGFLAQFF	TGTGCCAGCAGCGCGGGGACTAGTGGGTTTCTGGCGCAGTTCTTC
TRBV6-1	-	-	TRBJ2-1	CASSEARGATGRHEQFF	TGTGCCAGCAGTGAAGCGCGCGGGGCGACTGGCCGCCATGAGCAGTTCTTC
TRBV10-2	-	-	TRBJ2-6	CASSEVGAAGANVLTF	TGCGCCAGCAGCGAAGTCGGGGCTGCCGGGGCCAACGTCCTGACTTTC
TRBV30	-	-	TRBJ2-6	CAWSVKAEVSGANVLTF	TGTGCCTGGAGTGTAAAGGCGGAAGTCTCTGGGGCCAACGTCCTGACTTTC
TRBV29-1	-	-	TRBJ2-7	CSVRGTIQYEQYF	TGCAGCGTCCGCGGGACAATTCAGTACGAGCAGTACTTC
TRBV23-1	-	-	TRBJ2-1	CASSSRTSTEGHEQFF	TGCGCCAGCAGTTCGAGAACTAGCACCGAGGGGCATGAGCAGTTCTTC
TRBV7-2	-	-	TRBJ2-1	CASSFSTSTHEQFF	TGTGCCAGCAGCTTCTCAACTAGCACCCATGAGCAGTTCTTC
TRBV11-3	-	TRBD1	TRBJ2-2	CASSFGWTGGAPGELFF	TGTGCCAGCAGCTTCGGTTGGACAGGGGGCGCACCCGGGGAGCTGTTTTTT
TRBV28	-	-	TRBJ1-5	CATKRTESNQPQHF	TGTGCCACCAAGCGGACCGAGAGCAATCAGCCCCAGCATTTT
TRBV2	-	TRBD1	TRBJ2-3	CASSEDRGTDTQYF	TGTGCCAGCAGTGAGGACAGGGGAACAGATACGCAGTATTTT
TRBV7-9	once	-	TRBJ1-5	CASSLGNQPQHF	TGTGCCAGCAGCTTAGGGAATCAGCCCCAGCATTTT
TRBV7-8	-	-	TRBJ1-1	CASSLGLQVNTEAFF	TGTGCCAGCAGCTTAGGGTTGCAGGTGAACACTGAAGCTTTCTTT
TRBV19	-	TRBD1	TRBJ1-5	CASRRQGYTARSNQPQHF	TGTGCCAGTAGGAGACAGGGGTATACTGCGCGTAGCAATCAGCCCCAGCATTTT
TRBV28	-	TRBD2	TRBJ2-1	CASSLLSTSGRAHEQFF	TGTGCCAGCAGTTTACTATCTACTAGCGGGAGGGCCCATGAGCAGTTCTTC
TRBV6-5	-	-	TRBJ2-7	CASRKPGPRAYEQYF	TGTGCCAGCCGTAAACCGGGACCGCGGGCCTACGAGCAGTACTTC
TRBV3-1/TRBV3-2	-	-	TRBJ1-1	CASSLTTGNTEAFF	TGTGCCAGCAGCCTCACCACAGGGAACACTGAAGCTTTCTTT
TRBV9	-	-	TRBJ2-3	CASGGSADTQYF	TGTGCCAGCGGGGGGAGTGCAGATACGCAGTATTTT
TRBV11-2	-	-	TRBJ1-6	CASSFTWDNNSPLHF	TGTGCCAGCAGCTTTACGTGGGACAATAATTCACCCCTCCACTTT
TRBV5-1	once	-	TRBJ2-1	CASSLIATVGEQFF	TGCGCCAGCAGCCTTATCGCGACCGTAGGTGAGCAGTTCTTC
TRBV18	-	-	TRBJ2-5	CASSPAGESTQYF	TGTGCCAGCTCACCGGCAGGGGAATCGACCCAGTACTTC
TRBV9	once	TRBD2	TRBJ2-2	CASSISGTRGLTGELFF	TGTGCCAGCAGCATCTCCGGGACTAGAGGGCTCACCGGGGAGCTGTTTTTT
TRBV4-2	few	-	TRBJ2-2	CASSQDGTYTGELFF	TGTGCCAGCAGCCAAGATGGGACATACACCGGGGAGCTGTTTTTT
TRBV5-4	-	TRBD2	TRBJ2-7	CASSSPGLAGGYEQYF	TGTGCCAGCAGCTCACCAGGACTAGCGGGAGGCTACGAGCAGTACTTC